This passage covers 20 T cell receptor beta chains from one sample sequenced in a study of blood T cell repertoires in COVID-19. Some clones are missing from TCRdb's copy, which holds only in-frame ones; the method was immunoSEQ multiplex PCR. The table shows roughly 100,000 clones, with about 76% occurring only once. Specimen: peripheral blood. The receptors were sampled from a woman older than 75 with acute or convalescent COVID-19.

This clone has only one observation. The V call is TRBV4-3, the J call TRBJ1-2; D is ambiguous. In germline, CDR1 is LGHNA, CDR2 YSLEER. This CDR3 has 13 amino acids. Trimming took off 4 bases at V and 3 bases at J, with 9 bases between the two ends. CDR3 amino acids: CASSLGVDYGYTF. CDR3 DNA: TGCGCCAGCAGCCTCGGGGTGGACTATGGCTACACCTTC.

The chain has TRBV5-4 and TRBJ2-7; the D gene is possibly TRBD2 (5 bases). The CDR3 spans 14 residues. V lost 0 bases and J 5 bases, leaving 12 bases between the germline ends. Per the germline V gene, CDR1 is SGHNT and CDR2 is YYREEE (reference sequence). The CDR3, as DNA: TGTGCCAGCAGCTTGGTGGGGAGAATGGACGAGCAGTACTTC. Encoded protein: CASSLVGRMDEQYF.

The chain has TRBV4-3 and TRBJ2-7; 10 nucleotides agree with TRBD2. CDR3 length: 16 amino acids. CDR1 LGHNA and CDR2 YSLEER come from the germline V gene. V dropped 3 bases and J dropped 5; count of bases not matched to a gene: 10. The CDR3 reads CASSQGLAGVFNEQYF. CDR3 nucleotides: TGCGCCAGCAGCCAGGGGCTAGCGGGAGTGTTTAACGAGCAGTACTTC.

This chain joins TRBV7-8 and TRBJ2-2; D unresolved. The CDR3 spans 15 residues. Trimming removed 1 base from V and 5 bases from J, with 11 bases in between. Germline CDR1 reads SGHVS; CDR2 reads FQNEAQ. The CDR3 region has the DNA TGTGCCAGCAGCTTAGGAGCGACCCCGACCGGGGAGCTGTTTTTT. Its protein product is CASSLGATPTGELFF.

This clone was seen just once. The rearrangement joins TRBV6-2 or TRBV6-3 to TRBJ2-3; TRBD2 might be the D (6 bases). The ends were cut back, 0 bases at V and 2 bases at J, with 15 bases in the middle. Germline CDR1 and CDR2: MNHEY and SVGEGT. CDR3 size: 17 residues. The CDR3 coding sequence is TGTGCCAGCAGTTACTCGAAAGTAGCGGAGGCCACAGATACGCAGTATTTT. Translating it yields CASSYSKVAEATDTQYF.

The chain couples TRBV7-9 to TRBJ1-4, with D possibly being TRBD1 (6 bases). V lost 5 bases and J lost 3, with 19 bases in between. This CDR3 region has 17 residues. Per the germline V gene, CDR1 is SEHNR and CDR2 is FQNEAQ (reference sequence). The CDR3 region has the DNA TGTGCCAGCAGCAACTATGGTCCGGGACAATCTAATGAAAAACTGTTTTTT. This codes for CASSNYGPGQSNEKLFF.

The chain is built from TRBV5-4 and TRBJ1-2; D is undetermined. In germline, CDR1 is SGHNT, CDR2 YYREEE (reference sequence). V gave up 4 bases and J gave up 7 bases, with 11 bases separating them. The CDR3 has 12 residues. CDR3 in DNA: TGTGCCAGCAGCCTTGACTTGGGTGGCTACACCTTC. It is translated as CASSLDLGGYTF.

This chain links TRBV9 with TRBJ2-5, with 7 nucleotides matching TRBD2. This CDR3 is built from 15 residues. Germline V gene data show CDR1 as SGDLS and CDR2 as YYNGEE. The ends lost 0 bases at V and 0 bases at J; junction bases unmatched: 2. CDR3 protein: CASSVGGGNQETQYF. The CDR3 nucleotides are TGTGCCAGCAGCGTAGGGGGAGGGAACCAAGAGACCCAGTACTTC.

The chain has TRBV5-6 and TRBJ1-1; D perhaps matches TRBD1 (5 bases). Trimming pared 2 bases from V and 0 bases from J, leaving 8 bases between. Germline-derived CDR1 and CDR2 are SGHDT and YYEEEE. This CDR3 comprises 14 residues. The CDR3 spells CASSFGGVNTEAFF. The CDR3 bases are TGTGCCAGCAGCTTTGGGGGGGTGAACACTGAAGCTTTCTTT. Together with reference TRBV5-6 and TRBJ1-1, the CDR3 gives the full variable domain: DAGVTQSPTHLIKTRGQQVTLRCSPKSGHDTVSWYQQALGQGPQFIFQYYEEEERQRGNFPDRFSGHQFPNYSSELNVNALLLGDSALYLCASSFGGVNTEAFFGQGTRLTVV.

This clone was observed a single time. The rearrangement links TRBV9 to TRBJ1-1; D gene ambiguous. Germline V gives CDR1 SGDLS, CDR2 YYNGEE. The CDR3 has 14 amino acids. V lost 0 bases, J lost 1 base, and 7 bases lay in between. The CDR3 here is CASSVGPSNTEAFF. The CDR3 coding sequence is TGTGCCAGCAGCGTAGGGCCGTCGAACACTGAAGCTTTCTTT.

This chain connects TRBV2 to TRBJ1-2, with D maybe TRBD1 (5 bases). V lost 2 bases to trimming and J lost 7 bases, with 14 bases between them. Germline CDR1 SNHLY, CDR2 FYNNEI. CDR3 length: 14 amino acids. The CDR3 is CASSEMGGRGGYTF. The CDR3 nucleotides are TGTGCCAGCAGTGAAATGGGGGGTCGGGGTGGCTACACCTTC.

CDR3 nucleotide sequence: TGTGCCAGCAGCGAAACATACAGGGAACATCAGCCCCAGCATTTT. Translated, it gives CASSETYREHQPQHF. The chain has TRBV7-2 and TRBJ1-5; tentatively, D is TRBD1 (6 bases). The CDR3 spans 15 residues. CDR1 is SGHTA and CDR2 is FQGNSA in the germline V gene. V lost 5 bases to trimming and J lost 5 bases, with 16 bases between them.

The chain links TRBV18 to TRBJ2-7; 12 bases match TRBD1. Unmatched junction bases numbered 3, after V lost 0 bases and J lost 6 bases. The V gene's germline CDR1 is KGHSH and CDR2 LQKENI. CDR3 length: 15 residues. CDR3 residues: CASSPPGTGGLEQYF. The CDR3, as DNA: TGTGCCAGCTCACCACCGGGGACAGGGGGCCTCGAGCAGTACTTC.

The chain is built from TRBV7-2 and TRBJ1-1; D gene uncertain. Trimming cost V 6 bases and J 1 base, with 9 bases left between them. Germline CDR1 is SGHTA and CDR2 is FQGNSA. CDR3 length: 13 residues. The CDR3 coding sequence is TGTGCCAGCAGGCGTACTCCGAACACTGAAGCTTTCTTT. Residues: CASRRTPNTEAFF.

The V and J genes are TRBV5-1 and TRBJ1-2, with 8 bases lining up with TRBD1. Losses at the gene ends were 4 bases for V and 7 bases for J; bases not matched to a gene: 12. Germline-derived CDR1 and CDR2 are SGHRS and YFSETQ. This CDR3 contains 15 residues. The CDR3 is CASSIPGQGTLGYTF. The CDR3 DNA reads as TGCGCCAGCAGCATACCCGGACAGGGAACCCTTGGCTACACCTTC.

This chain joins TRBV7-2 and TRBJ2-1; weak D call: TRBD1 (5 bases). The germline V gene encodes CDR1 SGHTA and CDR2 FQGNSA. V was clipped by 1 base and J by 3 bases, with 10 bases between them. CDR3 size: 15 residues. The CDR3 protein is CASSLERGYYNEQFF. The CDR3 DNA follows: TGTGCCAGCAGCTTAGAAAGGGGCTACTACAATGAGCAGTTCTTC.

The genes are TRBV3-1 (or the pseudogene TRBV3-2) and TRBJ2-2, with 9 bases that match TRBD2. Looked up from germline, CDR1 is LGHDT and CDR2 is YNNKEL (reference sequence). V trimming: 4 bases; J trimming: 6 bases; junction bases outside the gene matches: 3. This CDR3 has 14 residues. This CDR3 reads CASSPSGTSGELFF. CDR3 DNA: TGTGCCAGCAGCCCTAGCGGGACTTCCGGGGAGCTGTTTTTT.

J is TRBJ1-1 and V is TRBV7-9, with D unresolved. V gave up 7 bases and J gave up 10 bases, with 19 bases separating them. Germline values: CDR1 SEHNR, CDR2 FQNEAQ (reference sequence). The CDR3 is 13 residues long. The CDR3 coding sequence is TGTGCCAGCACCCGGGCGGAGGGAGTGGGAGCTTTCTTT. This gives the protein CASTRAEGVGAFF.

In its sample, this clone was seen a few times. The chain combines TRBV7-3 with TRBJ1-2; D unresolved. The CDR3 runs 13 residues. Germline CDR1 SGHTA, CDR2 FQGTGA. Trimming stripped 4 bases from V and 6 bases from J, with 12 bases between. The DNA of the CDR3 is TGTGCCAGCAGCTCCAACTACGGGAATGGCTACACCTTC. This translates into CASSSNYGNGYTF.

The chain recombines TRBV7-2 with TRBJ1-6; perhaps TRBD1 as D (6 bases). The CDR3 sequence is 12 residues long. CDR1 SGHTA and CDR2 FQGNSA come from the germline V gene. The V and J ends lost 5 bases and 10 bases respectively, with 9 bases between them. Here the CDR3 reads CASSEDSSPLHF. The CDR3 bases are TGTGCCAGCAGCGAGGACAGCTCACCCCTCCACTTT.